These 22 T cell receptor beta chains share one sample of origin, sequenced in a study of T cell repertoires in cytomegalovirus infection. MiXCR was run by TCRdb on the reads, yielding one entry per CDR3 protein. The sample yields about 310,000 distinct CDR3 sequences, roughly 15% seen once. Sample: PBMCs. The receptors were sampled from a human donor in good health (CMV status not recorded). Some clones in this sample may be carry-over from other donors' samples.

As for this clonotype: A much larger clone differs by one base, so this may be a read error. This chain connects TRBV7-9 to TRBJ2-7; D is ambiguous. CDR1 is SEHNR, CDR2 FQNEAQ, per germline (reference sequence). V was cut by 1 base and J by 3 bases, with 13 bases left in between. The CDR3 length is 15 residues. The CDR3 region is CASSLGAVSIYEQYF. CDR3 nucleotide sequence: TGTGCCAGCAGCTTAGGGGCCGTCAGTATCTACGAGCAGTACTTC.

CDR3 sequence (DNA): TGCAGCGTTTCCTCGGGAAGTGGAAACACCATATATTTT. It codes for CSVSSGSGNTIYF. V and J are TRBV29-1 and TRBJ1-3, with D uncertain. V was cut by 5 bases and J by 3 bases, with 11 bases left in between. The CDR3 has 13 amino acids. Per germline, CDR1 SQVTM and CDR2 ANQGSEA.

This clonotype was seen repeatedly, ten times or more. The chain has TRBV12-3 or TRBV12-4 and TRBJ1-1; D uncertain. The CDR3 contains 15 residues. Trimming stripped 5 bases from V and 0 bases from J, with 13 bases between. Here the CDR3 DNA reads TGTGCCAGCAGTCACCATCTGGGGTTGAACACTGAAGCTTTCTTT. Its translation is CASSHHLGLNTEAFF.

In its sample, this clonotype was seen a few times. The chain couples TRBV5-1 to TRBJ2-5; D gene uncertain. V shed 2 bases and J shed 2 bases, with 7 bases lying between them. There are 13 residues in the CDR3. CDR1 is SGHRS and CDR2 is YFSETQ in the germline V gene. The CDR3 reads CASSLQLQETQYF. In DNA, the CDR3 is TGCGCCAGCAGCTTACAACTACAAGAGACCCAGTACTTC. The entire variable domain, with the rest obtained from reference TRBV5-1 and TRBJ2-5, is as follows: KAGVTQTPRYLIKTRGQQVTLSCSPISGHRSVSWYQQTPGQGLQFLFEYFSETQRNKGNFPGRFSGRQFSNSRSEMNVSTLELGDSALYLCASSLQLQETQYFGPGTRLLVL.

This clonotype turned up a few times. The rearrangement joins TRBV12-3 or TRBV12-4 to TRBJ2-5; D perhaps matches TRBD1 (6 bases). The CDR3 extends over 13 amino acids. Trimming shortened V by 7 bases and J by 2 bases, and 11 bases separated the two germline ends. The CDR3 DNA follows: TGTGCCAGCAAAAGTACAGGGCAAGAGACCCAGTACTTC. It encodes CASKSTGQETQYF.

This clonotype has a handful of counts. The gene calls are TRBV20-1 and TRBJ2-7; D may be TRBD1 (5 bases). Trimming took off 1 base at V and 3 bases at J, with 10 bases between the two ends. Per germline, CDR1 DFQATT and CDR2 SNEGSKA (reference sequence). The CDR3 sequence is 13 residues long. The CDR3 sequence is CSARAGNSYEQYF. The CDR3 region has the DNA TGCAGTGCTAGAGCAGGGAATAGCTACGAGCAGTACTTC.

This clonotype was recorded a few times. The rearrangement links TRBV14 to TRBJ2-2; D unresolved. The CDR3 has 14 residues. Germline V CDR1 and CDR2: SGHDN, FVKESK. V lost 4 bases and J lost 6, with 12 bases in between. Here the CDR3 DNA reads TGTGCCAGCAGCCTGGGAATCGTCCCCGGGGAGCTGTTTTTT. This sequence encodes CASSLGIVPGELFF.

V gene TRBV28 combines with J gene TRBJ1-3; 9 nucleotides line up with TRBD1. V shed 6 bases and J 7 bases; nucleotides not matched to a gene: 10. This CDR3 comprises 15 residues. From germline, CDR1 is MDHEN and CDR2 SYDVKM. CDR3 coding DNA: TGTGCCAGCAGCCACCCGGGACAGGGAACGAACACCATATATTTT. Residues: CASSHPGQGTNTIYF.

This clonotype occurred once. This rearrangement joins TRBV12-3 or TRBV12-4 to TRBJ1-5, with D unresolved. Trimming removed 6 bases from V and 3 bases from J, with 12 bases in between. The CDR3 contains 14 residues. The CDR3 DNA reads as TGTGCCAGCAGCAGTTCTTACCCCAATCAGCCCCAGCATTTT. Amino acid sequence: CASSSSYPNQPQHF.

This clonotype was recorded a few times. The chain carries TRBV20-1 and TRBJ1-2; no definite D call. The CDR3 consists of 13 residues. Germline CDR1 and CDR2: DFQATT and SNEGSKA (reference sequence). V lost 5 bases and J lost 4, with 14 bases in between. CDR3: CSALRRAVYGYTF. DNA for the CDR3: TGCAGTGCTCTGAGGAGGGCAGTCTATGGCTACACCTTC.

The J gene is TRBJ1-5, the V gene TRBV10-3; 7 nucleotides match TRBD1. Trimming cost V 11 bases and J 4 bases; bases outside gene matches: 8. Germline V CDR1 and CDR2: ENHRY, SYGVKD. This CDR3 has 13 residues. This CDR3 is CAGRQGQNQPQHF. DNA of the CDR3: TGTGCCGGGAGACAGGGACAAAATCAGCCCCAGCATTTT.

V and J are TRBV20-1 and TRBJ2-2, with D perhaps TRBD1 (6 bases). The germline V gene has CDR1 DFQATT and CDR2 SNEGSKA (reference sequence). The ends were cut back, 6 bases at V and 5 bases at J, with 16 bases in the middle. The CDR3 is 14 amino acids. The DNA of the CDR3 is TGCAGTGCCACCTTTGGGGGCAATACCGGGGAGCTGTTTTTT. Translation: CSATFGGNTGELFF.

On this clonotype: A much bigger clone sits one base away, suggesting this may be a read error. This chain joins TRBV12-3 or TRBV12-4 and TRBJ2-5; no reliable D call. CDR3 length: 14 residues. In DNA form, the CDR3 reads TGTGCCGGCAGTTTGACTGCCAGCCAAGAGACCCAGTACTTC. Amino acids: CAGSLTASQETQYF.

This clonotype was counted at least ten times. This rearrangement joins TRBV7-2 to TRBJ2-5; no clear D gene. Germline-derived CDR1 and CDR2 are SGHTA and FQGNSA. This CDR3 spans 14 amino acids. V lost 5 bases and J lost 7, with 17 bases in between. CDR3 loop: CASSDPTSLGTQYF. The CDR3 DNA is TGTGCCAGCAGCGACCCAACAAGTTTAGGGACCCAGTACTTC.

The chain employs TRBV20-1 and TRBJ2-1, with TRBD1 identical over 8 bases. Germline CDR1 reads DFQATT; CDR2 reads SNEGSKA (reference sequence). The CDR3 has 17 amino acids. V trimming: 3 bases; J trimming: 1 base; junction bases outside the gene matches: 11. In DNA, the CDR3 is TGCAGTGCTAGCGGCAGGGGGCTTGACGTTTCCTACAATGAGCAGTTCTTC. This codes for CSASGRGLDVSYNEQFF.

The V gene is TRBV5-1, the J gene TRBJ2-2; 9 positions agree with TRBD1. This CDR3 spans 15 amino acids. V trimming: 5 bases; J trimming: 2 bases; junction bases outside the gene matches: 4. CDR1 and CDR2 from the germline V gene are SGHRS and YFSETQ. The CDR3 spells CASRSTGGNTGELFF. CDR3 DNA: TGCGCCAGCAGATCGACAGGGGGAAACACCGGGGAGCTGTTTTTT.

CDR3 sequence reads: CSARDGRTSYNSPLHF. Written as DNA, the CDR3 is TGCAGTGCTAGAGACGGAAGGACTAGCTATAATTCACCCCTCCACTTT. The chain employs TRBV20-1 and TRBJ1-6; D is unresolved. The CDR3 consists of 16 residues. Trimming left V 0 bases short and J 3 bases short, with 12 bases between. Germline V gives CDR1 DFQATT, CDR2 SNEGSKA (reference sequence).

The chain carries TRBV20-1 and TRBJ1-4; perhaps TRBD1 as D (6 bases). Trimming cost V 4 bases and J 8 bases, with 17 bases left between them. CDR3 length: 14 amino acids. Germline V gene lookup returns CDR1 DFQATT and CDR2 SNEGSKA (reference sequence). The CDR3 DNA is TGCAGTGCTACGGATGGGGGCGCTGGGGAAAAACTGTTTTTT. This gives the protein CSATDGGAGEKLFF.

DNA for the CDR3: TGTGCCAGCAGCTTAGGTTTTTCTATCTCTGGAAACACCATATATTTT. Translating gives CASSLGFSISGNTIYF. The chain is built from TRBV11-3 and TRBJ1-3; D unclear. The CDR3 extends over 16 amino acids. Germline V CDR1 and CDR2: SGHNT, YENEEA. The V end lost 1 base, the J end lost 0 bases, and 10 bases lay between the germline ends.

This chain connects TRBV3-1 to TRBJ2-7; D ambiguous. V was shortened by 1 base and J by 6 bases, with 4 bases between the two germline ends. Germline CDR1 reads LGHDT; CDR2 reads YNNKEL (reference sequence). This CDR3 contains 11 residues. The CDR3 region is CASSQGREQYF. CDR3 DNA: TGTGCCAGCAGCCAAGGACGCGAGCAGTACTTC.

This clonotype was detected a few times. The CDR3 coding sequence is TGTGCCAGCAGCTTAGTCGGACTAGCGGGGGTTTACAATGAGCAGTTCTTC. Translating it yields CASSLVGLAGVYNEQFF. The chain links TRBV7-2 to TRBJ2-1; 13 bases match TRBD2. This CDR3 spans 17 amino acids. V was pared by 1 base and J by 4 bases, with 4 bases of the junction left unmatched. Germline V gives CDR1 SGHTA, CDR2 FQGNSA.

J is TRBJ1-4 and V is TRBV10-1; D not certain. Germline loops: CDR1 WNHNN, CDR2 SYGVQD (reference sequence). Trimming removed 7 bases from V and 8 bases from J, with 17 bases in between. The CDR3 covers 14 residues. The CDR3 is CASKVPRSREKLFF. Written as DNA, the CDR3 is TGCGCCAGCAAAGTACCGCGGTCGAGGGAAAAACTGTTTTTT.